Following are 11 T cell receptor beta chains from one sample sequenced in a study of blood T cell repertoires in COVID-19. Measured with immunoSEQ multiplex PCR; TCRdb has only the in-frame clones, and not every one. There are 200,000 to 250,000 clones in the sample; around 84% occur only once, and approximately 6.2% lies in the top ten. The material sequenced was PBMCs or T cells enriched from blood (not recorded which). Every receptor here comes from a woman aged 40 to 49 who had recovered from COVID-19.

The V gene is TRBV4-3, the J gene TRBJ2-3; D is perhaps TRBD2 (5 bases). Deletions cut 1 base from V and 3 bases from J, with 14 bases between. Germline values: CDR1 LGHNA, CDR2 YSLEER. The CDR3 sequence is 16 residues long. The CDR3 nucleotides are TGCGCCAGCAGCCAAGGACGGGGTACTGGGACAGATACGCAGTATTTT. It translates to CASSQGRGTGTDTQYF.

The chain combines TRBV5-4 with TRBJ2-5; TRBD2 agrees at 13 bases. J gave up 1 base and V 4 bases, and 4 bases lay outside the gene matches. In germline, CDR1 is SGHNT, CDR2 YYREEE (reference sequence). This CDR3 has 16 residues. The CDR3 nucleotides are TGTGCCAGCAGCGGCGGGACTAGCGGGATCCAAGAGACCCAGTACTTC. Its protein product is CASSGGTSGIQETQYF. The full variable domain, in which reference TRBV5-4 and TRBJ2-5 provide the parts outside the CDR3, is ETGVTQSPTHLIKTRGQQVTLRCSSQSGHNTVSWYQQALGQGPQFIFQYYREEENGRGNFPPRFSGLQFPNYSSELNVNALELDDSALYLCASSGGTSGIQETQYFGPGTRLLVL.

This clone was detected a few times. V is TRBV30 and J is TRBJ1-4, with a possible D match to TRBD1 (6 bases). Trimming stripped 4 bases from V and 0 bases from J, with 12 bases between. The CDR3 is made up of 15 amino acids. Germline CDR1 is GTSNPN and CDR2 is SVGIG (reference sequence). This CDR3 reads CAWKWGLATNEKLFF. As DNA, the CDR3 is TGTGCCTGGAAGTGGGGGCTAGCAACTAATGAAAAACTGTTTTTT. Drawing the rest from reference TRBV30 and TRBJ1-4, the complete variable domain is SQTIHQWPATLVQPVGSPLSLECTVEGTSNPNLYWYRQAAGRGLQLLFYSVGIGQISSEVPQNLSASRPQDRQFILSSKKLLLSDSGFYLCAWKWGLATNEKLFFGSGTQLSVL.

The chain recombines TRBV28 with TRBJ1-1; D is possibly TRBD1 (5 bases). The germline V gene has CDR1 MDHEN and CDR2 SYDVKM. V was clipped by 6 bases and J by 6 bases, with 23 bases between them. The CDR3 totals 16 residues. DNA for the CDR3: TGTGCCAGCAGGAAAACGCGGGGCCCATCTCGCGCTGAAGCTTTCTTT. Translated: CASRKTRGPSRAEAFF.

This chain links TRBV5-5 with TRBJ1-2; D ambiguous. V was shortened by 2 bases and J by 2 bases, with 7 bases between the two germline ends. This CDR3 contains 13 residues. In germline, CDR1 is SGHKS, CDR2 YYEKEE (reference sequence). CDR3 loop: CASSFAGNYGYTF. DNA of the CDR3: TGTGCCAGCAGCTTTGCGGGGAACTATGGCTACACCTTC.

This clone was recorded only once. The chain recombines TRBV24-1 with TRBJ2-7; TRBD1 is a possible D gene (6 bases). The V gene's germline CDR1 is KGHDR and CDR2 SFDVKD. The CDR3 runs 12 residues. V was pared by 12 bases and J by 2 bases, with 13 bases between. The CDR3 reads CAALHRAYEQYV. CDR3 nucleotides: TGTGCCGCCCTCCACAGGGCCTACGAGCAGTACGTC.

V gene TRBV5-4 combines with J gene TRBJ1-2; D may be TRBD1 (5 bases). Trimming removed 3 bases at V and 2 bases at J, with 11 bases between. Germline V lookup: CDR1 SGHNT, CDR2 YYREEE (reference sequence). The CDR3 extends over 14 amino acids. DNA for the CDR3: TGTGCCAGCAGCTCGGGGGGTTCGAACTATGGCTACACCTTC. This sequence encodes CASSSGGSNYGYTF.

Remarks on this clone: This specimen includes other DNA sequences encoding the same CDR3. The CDR3 here is CASSVASGRAYNEQFF. CDR3 bases: TGTGCCAGCAGCGTAGCGAGCGGGAGGGCCTACAATGAGCAGTTCTTC. This sequence joins TRBV9 and TRBJ2-1; TRBD2 aligns across 10 bases. Germline CDR1 reads SGDLS; CDR2 reads YYNGEE. This CDR3 is built from 16 residues. V trimming: 0 bases; J trimming: 2 bases; junction bases outside the gene matches: 2.

The gene calls are TRBV10-2 and TRBJ2-2, with D unresolved. The V and J ends lost 0 bases and 8 bases respectively, with 10 bases between them. Per the germline V gene, CDR1 is WSHSY and CDR2 is SAAADI. CDR3 length: 14 residues. CDR3 nucleotides: TGCGCCAGCAGTGAGTCGGAGAGAACGGGGGAGCTGTTTTTT. Encoded protein: CASSESERTGELFF.

The chain joins TRBV5-4 to TRBJ1-2, with a tentative D call TRBD1 (5 bases). V was pared by 2 bases and J by 5 bases, with 16 bases between. There are 15 residues in the CDR3. CDR1 is SGHNT and CDR2 is YYREEE in the germline V gene (reference sequence). The CDR3 loop reads CASSFNWGRTYGYTF. The CDR3 nucleotides read TGTGCCAGCAGCTTTAATTGGGGCCGAACTTATGGCTACACCTTC.

The chain has TRBV7-9 and TRBJ2-3; a weak D match, TRBD2 (5 bases). CDR3 length: 17 residues. Germline V gene lookup returns CDR1 SEHNR and CDR2 FQNEAQ (reference sequence). V was cut by 0 bases and J by 0 bases, with 13 bases left in between. CDR3 residues: CASSLASGSASTDTQYF. The CDR3 DNA reads as TGTGCCAGCAGCTTAGCGAGCGGTAGCGCCAGCACAGATACGCAGTATTTT.